The source of this TCR beta chain is a study of control samples from healthy donors and cancer patients. The table came from immunoSEQ multiplex PCR; TCRdb's copy has only in-frame clones and leaves some out. The sample records around 120,000 clones, about 94% being singletons. The CDR3 covers 18 residues. The V and J ends lost 2 bases and 4 bases, in that order; junction bases with no gene match: 13. Per the germline V gene, CDR1 is MNHEY and CDR2 is SVGEGT. V gene TRBV6-2 or TRBV6-3 combines with J gene TRBJ2-3; 9 nucleotides match TRBD2. The source material was blood. This TCR came from a man younger than 40 in good health. This CDR3 reads CASSYRPPGLASPDTQYF. The DNA for the CDR3 is TGTGCCAGCAGTTACCGACCACCGGGACTAGCTTCGCCAGATACGCAGTATTTT.